The clone carrying this T cell receptor (beta chain) was recorded many times. Its antigen is unknown. Using a J-beta primer mix together with a sample-barcoded 5' primer, a second PCR was run for roughly 7 to 12 cycles. MiXCR was run by TCRdb on the 5' RACE reads, yielding one entry per CDR3 protein. This sample has over 600,000 distinct CDR3 sequences, with 40% to 45% found just once. The data belong to a study of blood T cells in healthy people across ages. Broader study findings: Expanded clonotype shifts may have been confounded, as the donors had an unknown CMV status. Per-million-T-cell TCR beta diversity fell roughly linearly with age.

The V gene end was trimmed by 6 bases and the J gene end by 4 bases; junction bases not matched to a gene: 4. Germline CDR1 reads SGHVS; CDR2 reads FQNEAQ. There are 14 residues in the CDR3. The chain carries TRBV7-8 and TRBJ1-1, with 11 nucleotides matching TRBD1. The clonotype comes from a man older than 75 in good health. The specimen sequenced was blood. The CDR3 coding sequence is TGTGCCAGCAGGACGGGACAGGGGGGCACTGAAGCTTTCTTT. It codes for CASRTGQGGTEAFF. The variable domain in full, with the rest retrieved from reference TRBV7-8 and TRBJ1-1, is GAGVSQSPRYKVAKRGQDVALRCDPISGHVSLFWYQQALGQGPEFLTYFQNEAQLDKSGLPSDRFFAERPEGSVSTLKIQRTQQEDSAVYLCASRTGQGGTEAFFGQGTRLTVV.